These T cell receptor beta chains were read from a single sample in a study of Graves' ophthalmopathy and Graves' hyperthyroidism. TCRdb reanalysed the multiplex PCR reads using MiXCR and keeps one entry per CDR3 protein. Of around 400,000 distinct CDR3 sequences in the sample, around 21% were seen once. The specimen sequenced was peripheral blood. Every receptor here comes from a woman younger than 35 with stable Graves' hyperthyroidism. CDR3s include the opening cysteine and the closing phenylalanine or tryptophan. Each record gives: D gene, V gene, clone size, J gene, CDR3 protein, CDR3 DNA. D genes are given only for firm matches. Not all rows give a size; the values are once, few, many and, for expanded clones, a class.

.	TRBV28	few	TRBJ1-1	CASSLPRSTEAFF	TGTGCCAGCAGTTTGCCTCGTAGCACTGAAGCTTTCTTT
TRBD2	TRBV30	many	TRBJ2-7	CAPIKESGRFTYEQYF	TGTGCCCCGATAAAGGAGAGCGGGAGGTTTACCTACGAGCAGTACTTC
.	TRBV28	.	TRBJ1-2	CASSFGQDYGYTF	TGTGCCAGCAGTTTTGGCCAGGACTATGGCTACACCTTC
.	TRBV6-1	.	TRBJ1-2	CASSVQADHYGYTF	TGTGCCAGCAGTGTTCAGGCGGATCATTATGGCTACACCTTC
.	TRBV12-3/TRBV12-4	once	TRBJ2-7	CASSDSTRLNYEQYF	TGTGCCAGCAGTGACTCTACCCGTCTTAATTACGAGCAGTACTTC
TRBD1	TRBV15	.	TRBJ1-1	CATSGGQGGVTEAFF	TGTGCCACCAGCGGAGGACAGGGGGGAGTCACTGAAGCTTTCTTT
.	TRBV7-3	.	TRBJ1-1	CASSLDLGTEAFF	TGTGCCAGCAGCTTAGACCTAGGCACTGAAGCTTTCTTT
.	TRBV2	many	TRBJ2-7	CASRSGRDYEQYF	TGTGCCAGCAGATCAGGACGGGACTACGAGCAGTACTTC
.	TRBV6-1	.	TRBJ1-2	CASSGVKGNYGYTF	TGTGCCAGCAGTGGTGTCAAGGGAAACTATGGCTACACCTTC
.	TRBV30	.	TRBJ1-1	CLQGSTEAFF	TGCTTACAGGGTAGCACTGAAGCTTTCTTT
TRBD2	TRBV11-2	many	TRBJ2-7	CASSLVPGGLAGYEQYF	TGTGCCAGCAGCTTAGTTCCTGGTGGACTAGCGGGGTACGAGCAGTACTTC
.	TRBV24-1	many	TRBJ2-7	CATIPLSDRSDYEQYF	TGTGCCACCATTCCCCTCTCGGACAGAAGCGATTACGAGCAGTACTTC
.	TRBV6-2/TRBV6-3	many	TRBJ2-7	CASRRPGLDYEQYF	TGTGCCAGCAGGCGCCCAGGACTTGACTACGAGCAGTACTTC
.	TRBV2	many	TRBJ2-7	CASTVRDEQYF	TGTGCCAGCACCGTCAGAGACGAGCAGTACTTC
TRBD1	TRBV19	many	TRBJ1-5	CASSIIRDRGGQPQHF	TGTGCCAGTAGTATCATCAGAGACAGGGGTGGTCAGCCCCAGCATTTT
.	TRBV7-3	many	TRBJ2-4	CASSQKGTRDIKYF	TGTGCCAGCAGTCAAAAGGGGACCCGGGACATTAAGTACTTC
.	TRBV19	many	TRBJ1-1	CASRGRPMNTEAFF	TGTGCCAGTAGGGGACGGCCCATGAACACTGAAGCTTTCTTT
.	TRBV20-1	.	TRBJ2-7	CSARPPGRGTYEQYF	TGCAGTGCTAGACCCCCGGGACGGGGAACCTACGAGCAGTACTTC
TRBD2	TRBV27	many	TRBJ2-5	CASSSLAGRGVTQYF	TGTGCCAGCAGTTCCCTAGCGGGAAGGGGCGTGACCCAGTACTTC
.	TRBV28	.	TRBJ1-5	CASSLGDHSNQPQHF	TGTGCCAGCAGTTTAGGGGATCACAGCAATCAGCCCCAGCATTTT
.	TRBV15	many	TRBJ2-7	CATSRAGQGEQYF	TGTGCCACCAGCAGAGCGGGACAAGGCGAGCAGTACTTC
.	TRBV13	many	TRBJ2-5	CASMPRQYQETQYF	TGTGCCAGCATGCCCCGACAGTACCAAGAGACCCAGTACTTC
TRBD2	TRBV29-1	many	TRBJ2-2	CSVGAGTSGRNTGELFF	TGCAGCGTTGGGGCCGGGACTAGCGGGAGGAACACCGGGGAGCTGTTTTTT
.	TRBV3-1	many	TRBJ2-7	CASRDPPILAGEPGEQYF	TGTGCCAGCAGGGATCCACCAATACTGGCAGGGGAGCCGGGCGAGCAGTACTTC
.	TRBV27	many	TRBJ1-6	CASSLKGRGTHSPLHF	TGTGCCAGCAGTTTAAAAGGCAGGGGCACACATTCACCCCTCCACTTT
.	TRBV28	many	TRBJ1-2	CASSLGRNSYGYTF	TGTGCCAGCAGTTTGGGCAGGAACTCCTATGGCTACACCTTC
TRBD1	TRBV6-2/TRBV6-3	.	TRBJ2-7	CASASGTGDVGEQYF	TGTGCCAGCGCCTCCGGGACAGGCGATGTCGGCGAGCAGTACTTC
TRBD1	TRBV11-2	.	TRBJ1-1	CASRKQGARAEAFF	TGTGCCAGCAGAAAGCAGGGGGCTAGGGCTGAAGCTTTCTTT
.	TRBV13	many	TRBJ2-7	CASSLLVGASSYEQYF	TGTGCCAGCAGCCTCTTGGTGGGTGCTAGCTCCTACGAGCAGTACTTC